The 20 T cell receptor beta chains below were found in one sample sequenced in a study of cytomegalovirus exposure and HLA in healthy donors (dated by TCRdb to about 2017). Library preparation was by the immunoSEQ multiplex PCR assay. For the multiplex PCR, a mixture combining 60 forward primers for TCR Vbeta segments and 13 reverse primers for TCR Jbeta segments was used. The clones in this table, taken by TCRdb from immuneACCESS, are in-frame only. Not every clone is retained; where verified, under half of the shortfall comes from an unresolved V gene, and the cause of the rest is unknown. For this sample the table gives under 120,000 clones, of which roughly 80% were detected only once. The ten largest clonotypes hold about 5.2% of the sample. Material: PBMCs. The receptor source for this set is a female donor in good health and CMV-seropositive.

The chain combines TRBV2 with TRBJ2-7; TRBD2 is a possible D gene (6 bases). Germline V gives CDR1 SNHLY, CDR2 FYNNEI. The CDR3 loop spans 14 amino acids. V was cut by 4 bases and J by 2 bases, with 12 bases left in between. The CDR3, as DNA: TGTGCCAGCAGTGGGGACTTCCGGACCTACGAGCAGTACTTC. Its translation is CASSGDFRTYEQYF.

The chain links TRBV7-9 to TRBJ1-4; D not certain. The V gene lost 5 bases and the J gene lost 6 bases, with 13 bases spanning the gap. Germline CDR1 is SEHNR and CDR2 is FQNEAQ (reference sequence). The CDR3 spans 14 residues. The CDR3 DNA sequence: TGTGCCAGCAGCCTAGGATGGGGAGATGAAAAACTGTTTTTT. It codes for CASSLGWGDEKLFF.

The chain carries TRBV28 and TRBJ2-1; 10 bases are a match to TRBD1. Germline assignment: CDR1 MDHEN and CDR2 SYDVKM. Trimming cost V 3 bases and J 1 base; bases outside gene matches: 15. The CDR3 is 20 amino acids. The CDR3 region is CASSFYRQGALRGSYNEQFF. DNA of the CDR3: TGTGCCAGCAGTTTTTACCGACAGGGGGCCCTCCGCGGATCCTACAATGAGCAGTTCTTC.

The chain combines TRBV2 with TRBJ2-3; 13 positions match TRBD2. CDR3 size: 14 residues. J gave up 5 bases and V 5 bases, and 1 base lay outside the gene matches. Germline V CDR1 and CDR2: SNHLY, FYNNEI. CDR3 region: CASSRLAGGDTQYF. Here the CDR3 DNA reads TGTGCCAGCAGTCGACTAGCGGGAGGAGATACGCAGTATTTT.

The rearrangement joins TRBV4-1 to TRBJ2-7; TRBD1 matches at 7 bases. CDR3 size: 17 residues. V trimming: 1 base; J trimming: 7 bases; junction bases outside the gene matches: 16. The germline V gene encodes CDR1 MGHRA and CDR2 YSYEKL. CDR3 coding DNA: TGCGCCAGCAGCCAAGGTATACAGGGGTTGACAACGTGGGAGCAGTACTTC. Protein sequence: CASSQGIQGLTTWEQYF.

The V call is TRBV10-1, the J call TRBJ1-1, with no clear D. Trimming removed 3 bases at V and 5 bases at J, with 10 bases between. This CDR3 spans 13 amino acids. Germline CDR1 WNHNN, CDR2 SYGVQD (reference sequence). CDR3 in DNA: TGCGCCAGCAGTGATCAGGTAACAACTGAAGCTTTCTTT. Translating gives CASSDQVTTEAFF.

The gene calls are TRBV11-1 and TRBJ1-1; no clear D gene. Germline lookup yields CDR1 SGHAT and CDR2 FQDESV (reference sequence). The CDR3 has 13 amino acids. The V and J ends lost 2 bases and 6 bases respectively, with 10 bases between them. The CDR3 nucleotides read TGTGCCAGCAGCTTAAGTGGAGAAGCTGAAGCTTTCTTT. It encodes CASSLSGEAEAFF.

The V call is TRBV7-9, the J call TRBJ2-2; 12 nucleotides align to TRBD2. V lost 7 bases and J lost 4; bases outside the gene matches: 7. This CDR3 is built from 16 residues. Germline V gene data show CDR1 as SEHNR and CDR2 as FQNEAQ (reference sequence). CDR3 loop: CASTSSGRAGTGELFF. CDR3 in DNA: TGTGCCAGCACCTCTAGCGGGAGGGCGGGCACCGGGGAGCTGTTTTTT.

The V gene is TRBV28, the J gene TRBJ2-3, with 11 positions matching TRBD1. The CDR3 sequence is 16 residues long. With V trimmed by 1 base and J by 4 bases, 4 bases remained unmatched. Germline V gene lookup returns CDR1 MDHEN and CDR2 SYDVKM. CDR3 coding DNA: TGTGCCAGCAGTTTATCGGGGACAGGGGGGTCAGATACGCAGTATTTT. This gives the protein CASSLSGTGGSDTQYF.

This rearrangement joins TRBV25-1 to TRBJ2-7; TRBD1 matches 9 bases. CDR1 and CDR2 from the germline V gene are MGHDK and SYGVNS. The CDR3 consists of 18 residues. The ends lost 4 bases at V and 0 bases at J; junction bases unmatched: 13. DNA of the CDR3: TGTGCCAGCAGTGGGGGACAGGGCGGTAAGAGCGGCTCCTACGAGCAGTACTTC. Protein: CASSGGQGGKSGSYEQYF.

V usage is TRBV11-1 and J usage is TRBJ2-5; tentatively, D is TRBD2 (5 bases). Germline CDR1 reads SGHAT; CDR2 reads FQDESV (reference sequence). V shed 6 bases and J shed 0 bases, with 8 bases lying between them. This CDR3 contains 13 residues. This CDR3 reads CASRTGNQETQYF. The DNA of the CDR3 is TGTGCCAGCAGAACCGGGAACCAAGAGACCCAGTACTTC.

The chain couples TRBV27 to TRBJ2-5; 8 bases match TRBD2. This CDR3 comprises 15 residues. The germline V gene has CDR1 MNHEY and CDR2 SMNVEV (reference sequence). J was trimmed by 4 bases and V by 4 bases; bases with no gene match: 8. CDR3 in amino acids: CASSYRPAGVETQYF. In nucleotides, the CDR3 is TGTGCCAGCAGTTATCGGCCAGCGGGAGTAGAGACCCAGTACTTC.

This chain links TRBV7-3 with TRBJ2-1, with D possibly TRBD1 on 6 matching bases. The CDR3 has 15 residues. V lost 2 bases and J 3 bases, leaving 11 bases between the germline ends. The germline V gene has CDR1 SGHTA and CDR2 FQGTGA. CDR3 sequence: CASSLSGHYYNEQFF. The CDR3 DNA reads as TGTGCCAGCAGCTTATCGGGACACTACTACAATGAGCAGTTCTTC.

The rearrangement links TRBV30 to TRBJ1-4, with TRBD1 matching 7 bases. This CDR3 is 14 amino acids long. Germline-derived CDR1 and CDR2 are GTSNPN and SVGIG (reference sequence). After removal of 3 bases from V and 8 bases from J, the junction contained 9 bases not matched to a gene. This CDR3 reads CAWRLGGAAEKLFF. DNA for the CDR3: TGTGCCTGGAGACTAGGGGGCGCGGCGGAAAAACTGTTTTTT.

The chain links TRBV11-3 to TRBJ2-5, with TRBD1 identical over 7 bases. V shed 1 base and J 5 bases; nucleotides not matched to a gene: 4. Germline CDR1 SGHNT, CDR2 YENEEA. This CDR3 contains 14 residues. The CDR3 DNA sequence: TGTGCCAGCAGCTTAGGTACAGGGGTGGAGACCCAGTACTTC. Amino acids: CASSLGTGVETQYF. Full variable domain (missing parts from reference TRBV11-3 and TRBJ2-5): EAGVVQSPRYKIIEKKQPVAFWCNPISGHNTLYWYLQNLGQGPELLIRYENEEAVDDSQLPKDRFSAERLKGVDSTLKIQPAELGDSAVYLCASSLGTGVETQYFGPGTRLLVL.

As DNA, the CDR3 is TGTGCCAGTAGTATTCTGAGGGCAGCTATACGTAGTAATGAAAAACTGTTTTTT. It yields the protein CASSILRAAIRSNEKLFF. The rearrangement joins TRBV19 to TRBJ1-4; no firm D call. V lost 3 bases, J lost 4 bases, and 21 bases lay in between. The germline V gene encodes CDR1 LNHDA and CDR2 SQIVND (reference sequence). The CDR3 length is 18 residues.

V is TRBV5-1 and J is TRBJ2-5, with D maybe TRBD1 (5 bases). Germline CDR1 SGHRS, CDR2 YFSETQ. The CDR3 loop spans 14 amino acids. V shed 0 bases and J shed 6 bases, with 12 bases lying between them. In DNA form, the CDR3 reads TGCGCCAGCAGCTTGGGTCAGGGTAGCCAGACCCAGTACTTC. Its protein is CASSLGQGSQTQYF.

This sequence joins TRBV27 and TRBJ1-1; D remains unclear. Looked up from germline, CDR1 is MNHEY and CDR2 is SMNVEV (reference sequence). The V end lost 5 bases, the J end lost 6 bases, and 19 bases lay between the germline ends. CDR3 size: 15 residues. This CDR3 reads CASSTTRAPNAEAFF. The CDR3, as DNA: TGTGCCAGCAGTACTACGAGGGCGCCGAATGCTGAAGCTTTCTTT.

The CDR3 region is CASSLAGRGSGYTF. CDR3 in DNA: TGCGCCAGCAGCTTGGCCGGTCGAGGATCTGGCTACACCTTC. The J gene is TRBJ1-2, the V gene TRBV5-1; D unresolved. Between the trimmed V and J ends, which lost 0 bases and 7 bases, there was a span of 13 bases. CDR1 is SGHRS, CDR2 YFSETQ, per germline. CDR3 length: 14 amino acids.

As DNA, the CDR3 is TGTGCCAGCAGCTCCGGGACTAGCGGGGGGGTCGTAAAGCAGTATTTT. Its translation is CASSSGTSGGVVKQYF. J is TRBJ2-3 and V is TRBV11-3; TRBD2 matches 16 bases. J gave up 11 bases and V 4 bases, and 9 bases lay outside the gene matches. In germline, CDR1 is SGHNT, CDR2 YENEEA. This CDR3 is 16 amino acids long.